Below are 28 T cell receptor beta chains sequenced from a single sample in a study of identical twins. Using its own MiXCR run on the 5' RACE reads, TCRdb lists one record per CDR3 protein. The repertoire has some 760,000 distinct CDR3 sequences, about 18% of them found once; the top ten carry less than 15%. These data were also reused for a study on T cells expressing NK-cell markers.

Sequenced input: PBMCs. The origin of the receptors is a woman aged 18-35 years in good health.

This clonotype appeared a few times. The chain joins TRBV5-1 to TRBJ2-2; 9 nucleotides match TRBD1. After removal of 3 bases from V and 5 bases from J, the junction contained 8 bases not matched to a gene. This CDR3 spans 16 amino acids. CDR1 and CDR2 (germline): SGHRS, YFSETQ. The CDR3 reads CASSSNRGRGTGELFF. The CDR3 nucleotides are TGCGCCAGCAGCTCTAACAGGGGGCGCGGGACCGGGGAGCTGTTTTTT. Using reference TRBV5-1 and TRBJ2-2 for the parts outside the CDR3, the full variable domain is KAGVTQTPRYLIKTRGQQVTLSCSPISGHRSVSWYQQTPGQGLQFLFEYFSETQRNKGNFPGRFSGRQFSNSRSEMNVSTLELGDSALYLCASSSNRGRGTGELFFGEGSRLTVL.

This clonotype was observed a handful of times. V gene TRBV6-2 or TRBV6-3 combines with J gene TRBJ2-1; 10 bases match TRBD2. The CDR3 is 16 amino acids. CDR1 and CDR2 (germline): MNHEY, SVGEGT. After removal of 6 bases from V and 8 bases from J, the junction contained 13 bases not matched to a gene. The CDR3 is CASRPGLAPTSDEQFF. The CDR3, as DNA: TGTGCCAGCAGGCCGGGACTAGCGCCTACCTCGGATGAGCAGTTCTTC.

This clonotype came up a few times. In DNA, the CDR3 is TGCAGTGCTAGATCCCGCAATTCACCCCTCCACTTT. It codes for CSARSRNSPLHF. This chain joins TRBV20-1 and TRBJ1-6; D is unclear. CDR3 length equals 12 residues. Germline V lookup: CDR1 DFQATT, CDR2 SNEGSKA (reference sequence). Trimming stripped 2 bases from V and 7 bases from J, with 6 bases between.

The chain employs TRBV11-2 and TRBJ2-4; TRBD2 matches 11 bases. Trimming took 6 bases from V and 5 from J; bases not matched to a gene: 6. The CDR3 sequence is 15 residues long. The germline V gene encodes CDR1 SGHAT and CDR2 FQNNGV. The CDR3 coding sequence is TGTGCCAGCAGGAGACTAGCGGGAAAGGAAAACATTCAGTACTTC. Encoded protein: CASRRLAGKENIQYF.

This clonotype was detected only a few times. The J gene is TRBJ2-7, the V gene TRBV11-2; 11 bases are a match to TRBD2. Germline loops: CDR1 SGHAT, CDR2 FQNNGV. CDR3 length: 18 amino acids. V was pared by 5 bases and J by 1 base, with 13 bases of the junction left unmatched. CDR3 coding DNA: TGTGCCAGCAGCCTGGGGACCACTAGCGGGAGTGGGTCCTACGAGCAGTACTTC. Its translation is CASSLGTTSGSGSYEQYF.

The sample holds many counts of this clonotype. The CDR3 region is CASSLHSRKWALNQPQHF. The CDR3 DNA follows: TGTGCCAGCAGCTTACACAGTAGGAAATGGGCCCTTAATCAGCCCCAGCATTTT. The V and J genes are TRBV11-2 and TRBJ1-5; D is ambiguous. The V end was cut by 2 bases, the J end by 4 bases, with 21 bases between. The CDR3 runs to 18 residues. Looked up from germline, CDR1 is SGHAT and CDR2 is FQNNGV. The full variable domain, in which reference TRBV11-2 and TRBJ1-5 provide the parts outside the CDR3, is EAGVAQSPRYKIIEKRQSVAFWCNPISGHATLYWYQQILGQGPKLLIQFQNNGVVDDSQLPKDRFSAERLKGVDSTLKIQPAKLEDSAVYLCASSLHSRKWALNQPQHFGDGTRLSIL.

The rearrangement uses TRBV27 and TRBJ2-3, with D hard to call. This CDR3 contains 13 residues. The V end lost 5 bases, the J end lost 2 bases, and 8 bases lay between the germline ends. Germline-derived CDR1 and CDR2 are MNHEY and SMNVEV (reference sequence). The CDR3 region is CASSPIDTDTQYF. The CDR3 DNA sequence: TGTGCCAGCAGTCCAATAGACACAGATACGCAGTATTTT.

The DNA of the CDR3 is TGTGCCAGCAGCTTCATGGAGGGGTTAGATACGCAGTATTTT. This translates into CASSFMEGLDTQYF. The chain employs TRBV7-9 and TRBJ2-3; tentatively, D is TRBD2 (6 bases). With 3 bases removed from V and 5 bases from J, the gap between germline ends came to 12 bases. The germline V gene encodes CDR1 SEHNR and CDR2 FQNEAQ (reference sequence). This CDR3 contains 14 residues.

This chain connects TRBV7-9 to TRBJ1-5; D gene uncertain. The V gene's germline CDR1 is SEHNR and CDR2 FQNEAQ (reference sequence). The CDR3 is made up of 17 amino acids. V lost 1 base and J 4 bases, leaving 17 bases between the germline ends. The CDR3 sequence is CASSLEFSHSMNQPQHF. The CDR3 coding sequence is TGTGCCAGCAGCTTAGAGTTTAGTCACAGCATGAATCAGCCCCAGCATTTT.

This clonotype was counted many times. For the CDR3, the DNA is TGCGCCAGCAGCCGGGGGCGCGGTGAAGCTTTCTTT. Protein product: CASSRGRGEAFF. V usage is TRBV5-1 and J usage is TRBJ1-1; D is possibly TRBD1 (6 bases). There are 12 residues in the CDR3. Trimming removed 4 bases at V and 7 bases at J, with 11 bases between. CDR1 SGHRS and CDR2 YFSETQ come from the germline V gene.

This clonotype was found a few times. This chain links TRBV6-1 with TRBJ2-7, with D uncertain. Germline-derived CDR1 and CDR2 are MNHNS and SASEGT. This CDR3 region has 15 residues. The V end was cut by 7 bases, the J end by 6 bases, with 22 bases between. As DNA, the CDR3 is TGTGCCAGCACATTTTCAGCCTCTTCCTTAGGCGAGCAGTACTTC. Its protein product is CASTFSASSLGEQYF.

This clonotype has just one count. This chain joins TRBV5-5 and TRBJ2-7, with a possible D match to TRBD1 (6 bases). Germline V CDR1 and CDR2: SGHKS, YYEKEE (reference sequence). V lost 6 bases and J 3 bases, leaving 16 bases between the germline ends. This CDR3 is 14 amino acids long. The CDR3 DNA is TGTGCCAGCATTCCTCTGACAGGCCTCTACGAGCAGTACTTC. The encoded protein is CASIPLTGLYEQYF.

This clonotype was observed a handful of times. The genes are TRBV6-5 and TRBJ2-5; TRBD1 agrees at 10 bases. The CDR3 extends over 15 amino acids. Losses at the gene ends were 5 bases for V and 4 bases for J; bases not matched to a gene: 7. Looked up from germline, CDR1 is MNHEY and CDR2 is SVGAGI. Here the CDR3 DNA reads TGTGCCAGCAGTACTAGACAGGGGGCGGGAGAGACCCAGTACTTC. Amino acid sequence: CASSTRQGAGETQYF.

The CDR3 region is CASSLQGGRETQYF. The CDR3 region has the DNA TGCGCCAGCAGCTTGCAGGGGGGGAGAGAGACCCAGTACTTC. The chain carries TRBV5-1 and TRBJ2-5, with D perhaps assigned TRBD1 or TRBD2 (7 bases each). This CDR3 has 14 residues. Per germline, CDR1 SGHRS and CDR2 YFSETQ. With 1 base removed from V and 4 bases from J, the gap between germline ends came to 11 bases.

The rearrangement links TRBV6-1 to TRBJ1-2, with 7 bases lining up with TRBD1. With 10 bases clipped from V and 4 bases from J, the junction kept 18 bases outside the gene matches. The length of the CDR3 is 16 residues. Germline V gives CDR1 MNHNS, CDR2 SASEGT. CDR3: CATYASGRGTVYGYTF. DNA for the CDR3: TGTGCCACCTATGCGTCTGGCAGGGGGACGGTCTATGGCTACACCTTC.

This clonotype was found a few times. The chain couples TRBV30 to TRBJ2-6; TRBD1 aligns across 8 bases. The CDR3 loop spans 15 amino acids. V was clipped by 2 bases and J by 2 bases; unmatched bases: 2. Germline V gene sequence: CDR1 GTSNPN, CDR2 SVGIG (reference sequence). This chain's CDR3 is CAWSPGGAGANVLTF. The CDR3 DNA reads as TGTGCCTGGAGTCCAGGGGGCGCTGGGGCCAACGTCCTGACTTTC.

The chain joins TRBV18 to TRBJ2-5, with TRBD1 identical over 9 bases. The V gene end was trimmed by 4 bases and the J gene end by 2 bases; junction bases not matched to a gene: 14. Germline V lookup: CDR1 KGHSH, CDR2 LQKENI. The CDR3 loop spans 18 amino acids. CDR3 residues: CASSRRDRAIFTQETQYF. As DNA, the CDR3 is TGTGCCAGCTCACGCCGGGACAGGGCCATCTTTACGCAAGAGACCCAGTACTTC.

The CDR3 coding sequence is TGTGCCAGCAGCGATACAGGGCTCGGTCAGCCCCAGCATTTT. As protein: CASSDTGLGQPQHF. The gene calls are TRBV7-9 and TRBJ1-5, with D tentatively TRBD1 (6 bases). V lost 5 bases to trimming and J lost 6 bases, with 14 bases between them. The CDR3 is made up of 14 amino acids. Germline V lookup: CDR1 SEHNR, CDR2 FQNEAQ (reference sequence).

There are a few counts of this clonotype. The chain carries TRBV20-1 and TRBJ2-7; 9 nucleotides line up with TRBD1. CDR3 size: 14 residues. V shed 4 bases and J 3 bases; nucleotides not matched to a gene: 7. Germline CDR1 DFQATT, CDR2 SNEGSKA (reference sequence). CDR3 sequence: CSATRDRVYYEQYF. In nucleotides, the CDR3 is TGCAGTGCTACTAGGGACAGGGTGTACTACGAGCAGTACTTC.

This rearrangement joins TRBV5-1 to TRBJ2-2, with D perhaps TRBD2 (5 bases). V was trimmed by 5 bases and J by 1 base, leaving 9 bases between them. Germline V gives CDR1 SGHRS, CDR2 YFSETQ. The CDR3 sequence is 14 residues long. The CDR3 region has the DNA TGCGCCAGCAGGAGGGAGTGGAACACCGGGGAGCTGTTTTTT. This codes for CASRREWNTGELFF.

This clonotype was observed a handful of times. CDR3 in amino acids: CASSPQGAGGNQPQHF. DNA for the CDR3: TGTGCCAGCAGTCCACAGGGGGCAGGAGGCAATCAGCCCCAGCATTTT. The chain employs TRBV12-3 or TRBV12-4 and TRBJ1-5; TRBD1 agrees at 9 bases. The CDR3 is made up of 16 amino acids. After removal of 5 bases from V and 2 bases from J, the junction contained 7 bases not matched to a gene.

This clonotype was seen a few times. The rearrangement joins TRBV20-1 to TRBJ1-5; 10 bases are a match to TRBD1. CDR1 DFQATT and CDR2 SNEGSKA come from the germline V gene (reference sequence). This CDR3 is built from 15 residues. The trim removed 6 bases at V and 6 bases at J, leaving 11 bases unmatched. CDR3: CSAIKDRGSGQPQHF. The CDR3 nucleotides read TGCAGTGCGATCAAGGACAGGGGGTCAGGTCAGCCCCAGCATTTT.

The rearrangement joins TRBV7-2 to TRBJ2-7; D is undetermined. Germline values: CDR1 SGHTA, CDR2 FQGNSA. Trimming shortened V by 0 bases and J by 0 bases, and 6 bases separated the two germline ends. CDR3 length equals 14 residues. The CDR3 DNA reads TGTGCCAGCAGCTTAGCTCCGGTCTCCTACGAGCAGTACTTC. As protein: CASSLAPVSYEQYF.

This clonotype was detected only a few times. V and J are TRBV15 and TRBJ2-1; D perhaps matches TRBD2 (6 bases). Between the trimmed V and J ends, which lost 4 bases and 9 bases, there was a span of 19 bases. Germline loops: CDR1 LNHNV, CDR2 YYDKDF (reference sequence). This CDR3 has 15 amino acids. CDR3 residues: CATSTAGLGVGEQFF. The CDR3 nucleotides are TGTGCCACCAGCACCGCGGGGTTGGGAGTGGGTGAGCAGTTCTTC.

The chain has TRBV6-6 and TRBJ2-5, with D perhaps matching TRBD2 (5 bases). V was cut by 6 bases and J by 6 bases, with 11 bases left in between. The germline gives CDR1 MNHNY, CDR2 SVGAGI (reference sequence). CDR3 length: 12 amino acids. The CDR3 region is CASRGGQKTQYF. For the CDR3, the DNA is TGTGCCAGCAGAGGCGGGCAGAAGACCCAGTACTTC.

In this sample, this clonotype turned up a few times. CDR3 protein: CAISEDGQGGEAFF. The CDR3 nucleotides read TGTGCCATCAGTGAAGACGGACAGGGGGGTGAAGCTTTCTTT. This chain joins TRBV10-3 and TRBJ1-1, with TRBD1 matching over 10 bases. J lost 7 bases, V lost 3 bases, and 5 bases had no gene match. There are 14 residues in the CDR3. The V gene's germline CDR1 is ENHRY and CDR2 SYGVKD.

The rearrangement links TRBV25-1 to TRBJ1-2; D gene uncertain. CDR1 is MGHDK and CDR2 is SYGVNS in the germline V gene. Trimming removed 6 bases from V and 6 bases from J, with 14 bases in between. The CDR3 is 13 residues long. CDR3: CASRPDAAHGYTF. The DNA for the CDR3 is TGTGCCAGCAGGCCTGACGCAGCACATGGCTACACCTTC.

The rearrangement links TRBV5-1 to TRBJ2-1, with 8 positions matching TRBD2. The CDR3 has 15 residues. V gave up 0 bases and J gave up 5 bases; unmatched junction bases: 4. From germline, CDR1 is SGHRS and CDR2 YFSETQ. The CDR3 region is CASSLAAGDDNEQFF. CDR3 coding DNA: TGCGCCAGCAGCTTGGCAGCGGGGGACGACAATGAGCAGTTCTTC. Complete variable domain (other parts from reference TRBV5-1 and TRBJ2-1): KAGVTQTPRYLIKTRGQQVTLSCSPISGHRSVSWYQQTPGQGLQFLFEYFSETQRNKGNFPGRFSGRQFSNSRSEMNVSTLELGDSALYLCASSLAAGDDNEQFFGPGTRLTVL.